Listed here is a single T cell receptor (beta chain). The data were taken from a study of blood T cell repertoires in COVID-19. Study in general: COVID-19 samples, acute and convalescent, were from the United States, Italy and Spain. Sources were T cells, B-cell-depleted T cells, or PBMCs; the material itself was cDNA or gDNA.

In the authors' methods: The assay estimated nucleated cells by amplifying reference gene primers. Assay used: immunoSEQ multiplex PCR; TCRdb lists only in-frame clones, some missing. The V and J calls and clone size come from that table; D and trimming were worked out from the DNA. The top ten clones hold roughly 5% of a sample with fewer than 250,000 clones, about four fifths of them seen once. The source is a woman aged 70 to 79 with active or convalescent COVID-19. The sequenced sample was peripheral blood.

The CDR3, as DNA: TGTGCCAGCAGTATGGAGGTGAAGGAGCAGTTCTTC. Translating it yields CASSMEVKEQFF. V and J are TRBV12-3 or TRBV12-4 and TRBJ2-1; TRBD2 is a possible D gene (5 bases). Deletions cut 5 bases from V and 10 bases from J, with 12 bases between. The CDR3 sequence is 12 residues long.